The 10 T cell receptor beta chains given below trace back to one sample, sequenced in a study of neurological immune-mediated disorders. One entry per CDR3 protein, called by TCRdb with MiXCR from the 5' RACE reads. The sample records roughly 25,000 distinct CDR3 sequences, 2.5% being singletons. Sequencing input: PBMCs. The source of these receptors is a woman between 45 and 60 years old with multiple sclerosis.

This clonotype was counted at least ten times. V is TRBV4-3 and J is TRBJ2-7; a weak D match, TRBD2 (5 bases). V was cut by 3 bases and J by 0 bases, with 12 bases left in between. The CDR3 spans 15 residues. CDR1 LGHNA and CDR2 YSLEER come from the germline V gene. The CDR3 here is CASSQATGDSYEQYF. In DNA, the CDR3 is TGCGCCAGCAGCCAGGCTACCGGGGACTCCTACGAGCAGTACTTC.

This clonotype appeared many times. This chain uses TRBV12-3 or TRBV12-4 with TRBJ2-7; TRBD1 matches at 9 bases. This CDR3 contains 14 residues. V lost 3 bases and J lost 4; bases outside the gene matches: 4. The CDR3 reads CASSFTGGRYEQYF. For the CDR3, the DNA is TGTGCCAGCAGTTTTACAGGGGGCCGGTACGAGCAGTACTTC.

This clonotype was observed many times. V usage is TRBV20-1 and J usage is TRBJ2-4; TRBD2 matches at 12 bases. V lost 6 bases, J lost 0 bases, and 0 bases stayed unmatched. The CDR3 is made up of 14 amino acids. Germline CDR1 DFQATT, CDR2 SNEGSKA (reference sequence). The CDR3 sequence: CSALAGGAKNIQYF. CDR3 in DNA: TGCAGTGCACTAGCGGGAGGAGCCAAAAACATTCAGTACTTC.

This clonotype was recorded at least ten times. The chain links TRBV5-1 to TRBJ2-7, with TRBD1 identical over 7 bases. The germline V gene has CDR1 SGHRS and CDR2 YFSETQ. V trimming: 0 bases; J trimming: 6 bases; junction bases outside the gene matches: 3. CDR3 size: 13 residues. DNA for the CDR3: TGCGCCAGCAGCTTGGTTGCAGGGGGCGAGCAGTACTTC. This gives the protein CASSLVAGGEQYF.

The gene calls are TRBV6-6 and TRBJ1-6, with D perhaps TRBD1 (6 bases). The CDR3 contains 17 residues. The V gene's germline CDR1 is MNHNY and CDR2 SVGAGI (reference sequence). Trimming removed 2 bases at V and 6 bases at J, with 17 bases between. In nucleotides, the CDR3 is TGTGCCAGCAGTTACCCCTCCCGGGGGCTAACTAATTCACCCCTCCACTTT. This translates into CASSYPSRGLTNSPLHF.

The chain couples TRBV5-1 to TRBJ1-5, with TRBD1 matching over 7 bases. Germline-derived CDR1 and CDR2 are SGHRS and YFSETQ. The CDR3 length is 15 residues. V lost 0 bases, J lost 4 bases, and 4 bases stayed unmatched. The CDR3 nucleotides read TGCGCCAGCAGCTTGGGTGGGACAGCGAATCAGCCCCAGCATTTT. This translates into CASSLGGTANQPQHF.

This clonotype was seen more than once but under ten times. Because the CDR3 is missing its conserved closing phenylalanine or tryptophan, this is likely a read error. The chain recombines TRBV28 with TRBJ1-1; tentative D call: TRBD1 (6 bases). The CDR3 runs to 14 residues. With 5 bases removed from V and 6 bases from J, the gap between germline ends came to 16 bases. Germline V gene sequence: CDR1 MDHEN, CDR2 SYDVKM. CDR3: CASSTRTARAEAFN. The CDR3 nucleotides read TGTGCCAGCAGTACCCGGACAGCGCGGGCTGAAGCTTTCAAT.

This clonotype has at least ten counts. CDR3 region: CSVRTGMGYTF. For the CDR3, the DNA is TGCAGCGTGCGGACAGGGATGGGCTACACCTTC. The rearrangement links TRBV29-1 to TRBJ1-2, with 8 positions matching TRBD1. After removal of 6 bases from V and 8 bases from J, the junction contained 5 bases not matched to a gene. The length of the CDR3 is 11 residues. Germline V gives CDR1 SQVTM, CDR2 ANQGSEA. Looking up the rest from reference TRBV29-1 and TRBJ1-2 gives the full variable domain: SAVISQKPSRDICQRGTSLTIQCQVDSQVTMMFWYRQQPGQSLTLIATANQGSEATYESGFVIDKFPISRPNLTFSTLTVSNMSPEDSSIYLCSVRTGMGYTFGSGTRLTVV.

This clonotype has a count of ten or more. This sequence joins TRBV20-1 and TRBJ1-5; D is ambiguous. Trimming took 0 bases from V and 6 from J, leaving 6 bases between them. The length of the CDR3 is 12 residues. From germline, CDR1 is DFQATT and CDR2 SNEGSKA (reference sequence). The CDR3 protein is CSARDLGQPQHF. CDR3 coding DNA: TGCAGTGCTAGAGACCTTGGTCAGCCCCAGCATTTT.

The chain uses TRBV25-1 and TRBJ2-5, with D maybe TRBD1 (5 bases). Germline CDR1 reads MGHDK; CDR2 reads SYGVNS. The CDR3 loop spans 14 amino acids. Trimming cost V 6 bases and J 5 bases, with 16 bases left between them. CDR3 loop: CASRDPGIWETQYF. For the CDR3, the DNA is TGTGCCAGCAGGGACCCAGGGATATGGGAGACCCAGTACTTC. Full variable domain (remainder filled in from reference TRBV25-1 and TRBJ2-5): EADIYQTPRYLVIGTGKKITLECSQTMGHDKMYWYQQDPGMELHLIHYSYGVNSTEKGDLSSESTVSRIRTEHFPLTLESARPSHTSQYLCASRDPGIWETQYFGPGTRLLVL.